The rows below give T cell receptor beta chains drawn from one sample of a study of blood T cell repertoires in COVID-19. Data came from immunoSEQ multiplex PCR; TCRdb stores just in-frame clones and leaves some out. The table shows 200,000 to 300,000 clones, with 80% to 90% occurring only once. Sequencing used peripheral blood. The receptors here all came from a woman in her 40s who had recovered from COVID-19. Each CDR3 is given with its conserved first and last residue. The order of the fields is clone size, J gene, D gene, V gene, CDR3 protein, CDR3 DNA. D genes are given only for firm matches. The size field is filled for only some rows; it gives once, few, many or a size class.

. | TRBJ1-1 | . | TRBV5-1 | CASSLIPGNTEAFF | TGCGCCAGCAGCCTGATCCCGGGGAACACTGAAGCTTTCTTT
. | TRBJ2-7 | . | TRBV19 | CASSRGLVWYEQYF | TGTGCCAGTAGTCGAGGACTGGTTTGGTACGAGCAGTACTTC
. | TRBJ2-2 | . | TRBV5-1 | CASSLIGQPNTGELFF | TGCGCCAGCAGCTTGATAGGACAGCCTAACACCGGGGAGCTGTTTTTT
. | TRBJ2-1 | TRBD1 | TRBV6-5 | CASAITGAPYNEQFF | TGTGCCAGCGCCATTACAGGGGCCCCCTACAATGAGCAGTTCTTC
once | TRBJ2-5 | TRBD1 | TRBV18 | CASSPTDRRQTQYF | TGTGCCAGCTCACCGACGGACAGGAGACAGACCCAGTACTTC
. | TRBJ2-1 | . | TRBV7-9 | CASSLAGSSYNEQFF | TGTGCCAGCAGCTTAGCGGGGAGCTCCTACAATGAGCAGTTCTTC
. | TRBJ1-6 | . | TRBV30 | CAWSVTTYNSPLHF | TGTGCCTGGAGTGTAACTACCTATAATTCACCCCTCCACTTT
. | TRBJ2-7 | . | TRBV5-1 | CASSLVGLSYEQYF | TGCGCCAGCAGCTTGGTGGGCCTTTCCTACGAGCAGTACTTC
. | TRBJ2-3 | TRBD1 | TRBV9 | CASSVELGTGGGTDTQYF | TGTGCCAGCAGCGTAGAATTGGGGACAGGGGGCGGAACAGATACGCAGTATTTT
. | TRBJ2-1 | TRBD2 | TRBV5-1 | CASSFPRTSGGAVAEQFF | TGCGCCAGCAGCTTTCCCAGGACTAGCGGGGGCGCCGTGGCTGAGCAGTTCTTC